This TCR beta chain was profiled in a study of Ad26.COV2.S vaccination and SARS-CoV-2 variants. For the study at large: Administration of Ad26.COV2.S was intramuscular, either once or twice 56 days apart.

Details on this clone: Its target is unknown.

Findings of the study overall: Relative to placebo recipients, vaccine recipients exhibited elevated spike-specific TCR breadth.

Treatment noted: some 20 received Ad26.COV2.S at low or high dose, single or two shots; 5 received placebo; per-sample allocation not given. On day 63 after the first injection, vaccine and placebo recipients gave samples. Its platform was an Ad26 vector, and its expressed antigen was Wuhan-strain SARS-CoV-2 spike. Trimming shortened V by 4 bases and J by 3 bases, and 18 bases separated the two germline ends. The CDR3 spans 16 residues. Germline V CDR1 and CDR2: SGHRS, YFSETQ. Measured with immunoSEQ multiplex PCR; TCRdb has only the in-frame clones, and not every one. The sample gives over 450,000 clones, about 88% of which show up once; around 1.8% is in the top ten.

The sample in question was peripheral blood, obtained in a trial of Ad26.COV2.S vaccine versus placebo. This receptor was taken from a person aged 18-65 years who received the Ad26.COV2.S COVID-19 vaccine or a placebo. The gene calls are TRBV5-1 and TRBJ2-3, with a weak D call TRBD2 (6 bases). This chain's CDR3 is CASSPNAGGRTDTQYF. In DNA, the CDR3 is TGCGCCAGCAGCCCCAACGCTGGGGGGAGGACAGATACGCAGTATTTT.